The rows below give T cell receptor beta chains drawn from one sample of a study of molecular identifiers for immune sequencing clone quantification. TCRdb itself ran the PCR reads through MiXCR, one entry per CDR3 protein. The table lists around 460,000 distinct CDR3 sequences, about a fifth of them singletons. Sequencing input: naive CD8+ T cells from blood, with Jurkat cell RNA spiked in. All receptors come from a human donor in good health. Some libraries in this study had Jurkat cell RNA spiked in. CDR3s include the opening cysteine and the closing phenylalanine or tryptophan. Fields, in order: clone size, J gene, V gene, D gene, CDR3 DNA, CDR3 protein. A D gene is named only where the DNA matches it firmly. A clone size is listed for some rows: how often the clone was seen (once, few, many), or a class if it is expanded.

NA | TRBJ2-3 | TRBV19 | NA | TGTGCCAGTAGTATGGCAGATACGCAGTATTTT | CASSMADTQYF
many | TRBJ2-1 | TRBV7-9 | TRBD1 | TGTGCCAGCAGCCCGGTAAGGACAGGGGCCCGCCATGAGCAGTTCTTC | CASSPVRTGARHEQFF
NA | TRBJ2-2 | TRBV6-5 | NA | TGTGCCAGCAGTCCCGGGACTCTCGCCGGGGAGCTGTTTTTT | CASSPGTLAGELFF
few | TRBJ2-5 | TRBV25-1 | NA | TGTGCCAGCGGAAACCATTGGGGGGCGCGAGAGACCCAGTACTTC | CASGNHWGARETQYF
many | TRBJ2-3 | TRBV11-2 | TRBD2 | TGTGCCAGCAGCTTTTCAGCGGGGGGACCGGATACGCAGTATTTT | CASSFSAGGPDTQYF
NA | TRBJ2-1 | TRBV9 | TRBD1 | TGTGCCAGCAGCCCGACGAAGAGGACAGGGGGAATGGCTGAGCAGTCCTTC | CASSPTKRTGGMAEQSF
many | TRBJ2-4 | TRBV28 | NA | TGTGCCAGCAGTTTTCGGGGAGCCAAAAACATTCAGTACTTC | CASSFRGAKNIQYF
few | TRBJ1-6 | TRBV7-9 | NA | TGTGCCAGCAGCTTAAATCCGATTGGGTCCAGGGATAATTCACCCCTCCACTTT | CASSLNPIGSRDNSPLHF
many | TRBJ2-5 | TRBV14 | NA | TGTGCCAGCAGCCAAAAGATAGAGATCCAAGAGACCCAGTACTTC | CASSQKIEIQETQYF
many | TRBJ2-5 | TRBV5-6 | NA | TGTGCCAGCAGCCCCGTCGGGACGCCATCCCAGTACTTC | CASSPVGTPSQYF
few | TRBJ1-5 | TRBV2 | NA | TGTGCCAGCAGCAGAACCCGGGACAAAAGTAGGGGCAATCAGCCCCAGCATTTT | CASSRTRDKSRGNQPQHF
many | TRBJ1-1 | TRBV5-1 | NA | TGCGCCAGCAGCTTGGAGGATTCGACTGAAGCTTTCTTT | CASSLEDSTEAFF
NA | TRBJ2-5 | TRBV29-1 | TRBD2 | TGCAGCCTAACCGGTGGGGGGGGGCAAGAGACCCAGTACTTC | CSLTGGGGQETQYF
NA | TRBJ1-4 | TRBV9 | NA | TGTGCCAGCAGCGGGGAGGGACCCCCCAGAGATGAAAAACTGTTTTTT | CASSGEGPPRDEKLFF
many | TRBJ1-2 | TRBV5-1 | NA | TGCGCCAGCAGCTTGGAACCGGGACACTATGGCTACACCTTC | CASSLEPGHYGYTF
NA | TRBJ1-5 | TRBV7-9 | NA | TGTGCCACCGGGACACCAAATCAGCCCCAGCATTTT | CATGTPNQPQHF
NA | TRBJ2-3 | TRBV9 | TRBD2 | TGTGCCAGCAGCGGGATTAGCGGGGGGGCAGATACGCAGTATTTT | CASSGISGGADTQYF
few | TRBJ1-1 | TRBV19 | NA | TGTGCCAGTAGTATAGGGTTTGAAGCTTTCTTT | CASSIGFEAFF
NA | TRBJ1-2 | TRBV29-1 | TRBD1 | TGCAGCGTTGAAGATAGGGCAGGGGGCAGATTCCCCTCCTATGGCTACACCTTC | CSVEDRAGGRFPSYGYTF
NA | TRBJ1-5 | TRBV19 | NA | TGTGCCAGCGCCGTCCCCGCAGGGAGTCAGCCCCAGCATTTT | CASAVPAGSQPQHF
many | TRBJ1-1 | TRBV4-1 | TRBD1 | TGCGCCAGCAGCCAAGCCGACAGGGGGCGCATGGGCACTGAAGCTTTCTTT | CASSQADRGRMGTEAFF
NA | TRBJ1-1 | TRBV4-1 | NA | TGCGCCAGCAGCCAAGATTTGGGGGCCTTTACTGAAGCTTTCTTT | CASSQDLGAFTEAFF
few | TRBJ1-1 | TRBV11-2 | NA | TGTGCCAGCAGCTTAGGGGGGGGCCCTGAAGCTTTCTTT | CASSLGGGPEAFF
few | TRBJ2-2 | TRBV6-2/TRBV6-3 | NA | TGTGCCAGCAGTTATTCACCGGGTCTCCCGCCCGGGGAGCTGTTTTTT | CASSYSPGLPPGELFF
few | TRBJ1-2 | TRBV2 | NA | TGTGCCAGCATGGATGGGAACTATGGCTACACCTTC | CASMDGNYGYTF
many | TRBJ2-5 | TRBV18 | TRBD1 | TGTGCCAGCTCACCCCCCGGACAGGTCCAAGAGACCCAGTACTTC | CASSPPGQVQETQYF
NA | TRBJ1-2 | TRBV6-5 | NA | TGTGCCAGCAGTCACAGGTCAAACTATGGCTACACCTTC | CASSHRSNYGYTF
many | TRBJ1-5 | TRBV6-2/TRBV6-3 | NA | TGTGCCAGCAGTTACTCGTCCGAAGACCCAAGGAATGCCCAGCATTTT | CASSYSSEDPRNAQHF
NA | TRBJ2-2 | TRBV3-1 | NA | TGTGCCAGCAGCCAAGAGGGATTCGGCGGGGAGCGGTTTTTT | CASSQEGFGGERFF
NA | TRBJ2-7 | TRBV6-2/TRBV6-3 | TRBD2 | TGTGCCAGCAGCAGGGGACTAGCGGGGGCCCTCTCCTACGAGCAGTACTTC | CASSRGLAGALSYEQYF
NA | TRBJ1-1 | TRBV30 | NA | TGTGCTTGGAGTGTTGGATACATGACTCTCTTT | CAWSVGYMTLF
few | TRBJ2-2 | TRBV20-1 | NA | TGCAGTGCTAGACCACTAGCTGAGAACACCGGGGAGCTGTTTTTT | CSARPLAENTGELFF
few | TRBJ2-2 | TRBV4-1 | NA | TGCGCCAGCAGCCAAGAGACTAGTTTCACCGGGGAGCTGTTTTTT | CASSQETSFTGELFF
many | TRBJ2-5 | TRBV5-1 | NA | TGCGCCAGCAGCCCGGACCTTGAGACCCAGTACTTC | CASSPDLETQYF
NA | TRBJ2-7 | TRBV12-3/TRBV12-4 | TRBD1 | TGTGCCAGCAGTCCCGGGGACAGTAAAAGCTCCTACGAGCAGTACTTC | CASSPGDSKSSYEQYF
few | TRBJ2-1 | TRBV6-5 | TRBD2 | TGTGCCAGCAGTTACTTTAGCGGGAGGGCCGAATACAATGAGCAGTTCTTC | CASSYFSGRAEYNEQFF
NA | TRBJ2-7 | TRBV13 | NA | TGTGCCAGCAGCTTAGAGAGCAGCTACGTGCAGTACTTC | CASSLESSYVQYF
few | TRBJ1-1 | TRBV6-2/TRBV6-3 | NA | TGTGCCAGCAGTTACTCGTTGTTCGGGGCCCCGAACACTGAAGCTTTCTTT | CASSYSLFGAPNTEAFF
many | TRBJ1-1 | TRBV27 | NA | TGTGCCAGCTGGGGTTTAGAGAAGAACACTGAAGCTTTCTTT | CASWGLEKNTEAFF
NA | TRBJ2-1 | TRBV9 | TRBD1 | TGTGCCAGCAGCGAACCGACAGGGGGCTTGGAGCAGTTCTTC | CASSEPTGGLEQFF
many | TRBJ2-4 | TRBV21-1 | NA | TGTGCCAGCATCCCAGGGTATGGGGGTCCTACCCGAGCCAAAAACATTCAGTACTTC | CASIPGYGGPTRAKNIQYF
NA | TRBJ2-7 | TRBV5-6 | TRBD1 | TGTGCCAGCGGGACAGGCATCTACGAGCAGTACTTC | CASGTGIYEQYF
NA | TRBJ2-3 | TRBV7-9 | TRBD1 | TGTGCCAGCAGCTGGGGACAGGGTAGTTTGAATACGCAGTATTTT | CASSWGQGSLNTQYF
few | TRBJ2-3 | TRBV5-3 | TRBD2 | TGTGCCAGCAGCACCGGACTAGCTTACACAGATACGCAGTATTTT | CASSTGLAYTDTQYF
many | TRBJ2-5 | TRBV27 | NA | TGTGCCAGCAGTTTGAGTTCCACAGGTGATGAGACCCAGTACTTC | CASSLSSTGDETQYF
few | TRBJ2-7 | TRBV4-1 | TRBD1 | TGCGCCAGCAGCCCCAGGGGACAGGGCGGCTACGAGCAGTACTTC | CASSPRGQGGYEQYF
NA | TRBJ2-7 | TRBV4-3 | TRBD2 | TGCGCCAGCAGCCAGGATGAGACTAGCGCATACTACGAGCAGTACTTC | CASSQDETSAYYEQYF
few | TRBJ2-7 | TRBV5-4 | TRBD1 | TGTGCCAGCAGCCTAACCGGGACAGGGTATGGTGAGCAGTACTTC | CASSLTGTGYGEQYF
many | TRBJ1-1 | TRBV2 | NA | TGTGCCAGCAGACTACAGACCGGGGGCTCTGAAGCTTTCTTT | CASRLQTGGSEAFF
few | TRBJ2-7 | TRBV20-1 | NA | TGCAGTGCTAGAGATGTGCAGGGGAGTTACGAGCAGTACTTC | CSARDVQGSYEQYF
many | TRBJ2-7 | TRBV30 | NA | TGTGCCTGGTCGACAGGATGGTCTGTGGAGCAGTACTTC | CAWSTGWSVEQYF
few | TRBJ2-6 | TRBV7-9 | TRBD2 | TGTGCCAGCAGCTTGGAAGCGGGAGTAAAGACTGGGGCCAACGTCCTGACTTTC | CASSLEAGVKTGANVLTF
few | TRBJ1-4 | TRBV13 | TRBD1 | TGTGCCAGCAGCTCCCGGACAGGACCTGCAACTAATGAAAAACTGTTTTTT | CASSSRTGPATNEKLFF
NA | TRBJ2-7 | TRBV27 | NA | TGTGCCAGCAGGGGCGAGACCTACGAGCAGTACTTC | CASRGETYEQYF
many | TRBJ2-7 | TRBV7-9 | NA | TGTGCCAGCAGCTGGAGCTACGAGCAGTACTTC | CASSWSYEQYF